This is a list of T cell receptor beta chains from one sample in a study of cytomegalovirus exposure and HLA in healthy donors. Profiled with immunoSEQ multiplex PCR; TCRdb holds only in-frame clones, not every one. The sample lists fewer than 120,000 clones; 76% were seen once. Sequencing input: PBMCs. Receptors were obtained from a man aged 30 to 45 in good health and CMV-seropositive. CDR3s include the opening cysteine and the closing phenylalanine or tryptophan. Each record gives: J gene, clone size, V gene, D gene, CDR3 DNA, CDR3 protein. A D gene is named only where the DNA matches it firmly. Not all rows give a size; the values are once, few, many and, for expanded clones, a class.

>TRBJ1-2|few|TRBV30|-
TGTGCCTGGACGAGGCCCGACGCTAACTATGGCTACACCTTC
CAWTRPDANYGYTF
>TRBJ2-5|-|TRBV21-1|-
TGTGCCAGCAGCAAACCTCCCCCCGGACTAGCGGGGGGCGAAGAGACCCAGTACTTC
CASSKPPPGLAGGEETQYF
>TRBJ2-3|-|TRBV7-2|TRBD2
TGTGCCAGCAGCTCTCAGACTAGCGGGGGGTTCGCAGATACGCAGTATTTT
CASSSQTSGGFADTQYF
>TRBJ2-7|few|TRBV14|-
TGTGCCAGCAGCCAAGATCACCAGGGATACAACTCCTACGAGCAGTACTTC
CASSQDHQGYNSYEQYF
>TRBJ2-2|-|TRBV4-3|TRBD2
TGCGCCAGCAGTTCCCTACGGGGGGGGACGAACACCGGGGAGCTGTTTTTT
CASSSLRGGTNTGELFF
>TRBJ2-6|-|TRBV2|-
TGTGCCACCAGTCCCCTGAGGCATGGGGCCAACGTCCTGACTTTC
CATSPLRHGANVLTF
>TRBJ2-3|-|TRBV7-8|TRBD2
TGTGCCAGCAGCTCCGGGACTAGCGAATACTTT
CASSSGTSEYF
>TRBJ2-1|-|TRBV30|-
TGTGCCTGGACCCTCCTTAGGGGGAGGGTGAATGAGCAGTTCTTC
CAWTLLRGRVNEQFF
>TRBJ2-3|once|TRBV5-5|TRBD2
TGTGCCAGCAGCCAGCAGGGACTAGCGGTGAGCACAGATACGCAGTATTTT
CASSQQGLAVSTDTQYF
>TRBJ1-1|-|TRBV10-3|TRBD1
TGTGCCATCAGTGAGGGGACAGGGGGCACTGAAGCTTTCTTT
CAISEGTGGTEAFF
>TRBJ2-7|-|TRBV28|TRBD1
TGTGCCAGCAGCTCCAGGGGGCGGACCTACGAGCAGTACTTC
CASSSRGRTYEQYF
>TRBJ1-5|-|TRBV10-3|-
TGTGCCATCAGTGGCGACATCCGCAATCAGCCCCAGCATTTT
CAISGDIRNQPQHF
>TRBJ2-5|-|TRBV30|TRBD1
TGTGCCTGGAGTACAGGGGGCCTTCAAGAGACCCAGTACTTC
CAWSTGGLQETQYF
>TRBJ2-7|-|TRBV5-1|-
TGCGCCAGCAGCCCGTGGGACAAGGGGACCTACGAGCAGTACTTC
CASSPWDKGTYEQYF
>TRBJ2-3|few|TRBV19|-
TGTGCCAGTAGTATCTGGCGGGGCGGCACAGATACGCAGTATTTT
CASSIWRGGTDTQYF
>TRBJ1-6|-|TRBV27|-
TGTGCCAGCAGTTTATTGGTGAGCTCACCCCTCCACTTT
CASSLLVSSPLHF
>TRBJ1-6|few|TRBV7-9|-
TGTGCCAGCAGCTTAGCTGTGCGCTCACCCCTCCACTTT
CASSLAVRSPLHF
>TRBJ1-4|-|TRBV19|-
TGTGCCAGTACCCCCTGGCAGTCTAATGAAAAACTGTTTTTT
CASTPWQSNEKLFF
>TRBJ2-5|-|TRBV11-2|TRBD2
TGTGCCAGCAGCTTGAGCGGGGAAGAGACCCAGTACTTC
CASSLSGEETQYF
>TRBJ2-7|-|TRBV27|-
TGTGCCAGCAGTTTAAAGGGCTCGGGGGTAAACGAGCAGTACTTC
CASSLKGSGVNEQYF
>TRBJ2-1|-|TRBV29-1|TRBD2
TGCAGCGTTGAAGGGCGAGGCGGGGGGGTTTACAATGAGCAGTTCTTC
CSVEGRGGGVYNEQFF
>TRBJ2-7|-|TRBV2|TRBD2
TGTGCCAGCAGTTTCCGCGGGGGTAGCTCCTACGAGCAGTACTTC
CASSFRGGSSYEQYF
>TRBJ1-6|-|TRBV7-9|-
TGTGCCAGCAGCCTCAGGACAAATAATTCACCCCTCCACTTT
CASSLRTNNSPLHF
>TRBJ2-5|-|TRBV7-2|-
TGTGCCAGCAGTACGGACAGACAAGAGACCCAGTACTTC
CASSTDRQETQYF
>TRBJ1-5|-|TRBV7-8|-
TGTGCCAGCAGCTTCGGACAGTATAGCAATCAGCCCCAGCATTTT
CASSFGQYSNQPQHF
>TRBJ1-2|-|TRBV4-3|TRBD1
TGCGCCAGCAGCCAAGCAAGGGACAGGGGGCGTCCCTATGGCTACACCTTC
CASSQARDRGRPYGYTF
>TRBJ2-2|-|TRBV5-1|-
TGCGCCAGCAGCTTGAACCAGGGGAACACCGGGGAGCTGTTTTTT
CASSLNQGNTGELFF
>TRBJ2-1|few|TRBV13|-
TGTGCCAGCAGCCCCATACGGGGCAATGAGCAGTTCTTC
CASSPIRGNEQFF
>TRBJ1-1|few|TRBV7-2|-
TGTGCCAGCAGCTTTAGCCGGGGGGCAGGTGAAGCTTTCTTT
CASSFSRGAGEAFF
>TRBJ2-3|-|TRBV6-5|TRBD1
TGTGCCAGCAGGGGACAGGGAGTAGGAGATACGCAGTATTTT
CASRGQGVGDTQYF
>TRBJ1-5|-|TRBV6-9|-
TGTGCCAGCAGTTCGAGGGATAGCAATCAGCCCCAGCATTTT
CASSSRDSNQPQHF
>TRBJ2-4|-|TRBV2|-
TGTGCCAGCAGTGTGCCCCCAATTGGCAACAAAAACATTCAGTACTTC
CASSVPPIGNKNIQYF
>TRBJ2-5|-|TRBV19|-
TGTGCCAGTAACGCCGGTCGTCTTACGGAGACCCAGTACTTC
CASNAGRLTETQYF
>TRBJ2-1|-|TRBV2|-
TGTGCCAGCAGTGAGGGCCCCTACAATGAGCAGTTCTTC
CASSEGPYNEQFF
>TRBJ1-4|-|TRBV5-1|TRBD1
TGCGCCAGCAGCTTGGGGGGACAGGGTCGCCCCGCTAATGAAAAACTGTTTTTT
CASSLGGQGRPANEKLFF
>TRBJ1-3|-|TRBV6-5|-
TGTGCCAGCAGTCCCCCGGCGGTAAACACCATATATTTT
CASSPPAVNTIYF
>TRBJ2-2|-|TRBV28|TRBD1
TGTGCCAGCAGGGTACAGGGGGGCCCAACCGGGGAGCTGTTTTTT
CASRVQGGPTGELFF
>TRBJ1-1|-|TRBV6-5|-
TGTGCCAGCAGTTCCCGACAGCCTAACACTGAAGCTTTCTTT
CASSSRQPNTEAFF
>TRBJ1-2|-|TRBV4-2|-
TGTGCCAGCAGCCAAGCGAATCAGGCGATTAACTATGGCTACACCTTC
CASSQANQAINYGYTF
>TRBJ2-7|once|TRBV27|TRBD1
TGTGCCAGCAGTCCCGTCGGGACAGGGGGCGAGCAGTACTTC
CASSPVGTGGEQYF
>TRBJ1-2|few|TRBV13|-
TGTGCCAGCAGCTTAGGGGGGACAACTAACTATGGCTACACCTTC
CASSLGGTTNYGYTF
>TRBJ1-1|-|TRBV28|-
TGTGCCAGCTCTCTTCAGGGGTCCGGAGCGGTCGCTTTCTTT
CASSLQGSGAVAFF
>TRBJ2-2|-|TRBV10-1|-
TGCGCCAGCAGTGAGTCGAACCACCTGACAGGGAACACCGGGGAGCTGTTTTTT
CASSESNHLTGNTGELFF